This T cell receptor beta chain is drawn from a study of Ad26.COV2.S vaccination and SARS-CoV-2 variants. Treatment indicated: approximately 18 received Ad26.COV2.S at low or high dose, single or two shots; about five received placebo; per-sample allocation not given. Sampling was performed 63 days after the first vaccine or placebo injection. Repertoires were generated with immunoSEQ multiplex PCR, while TCRdb's copy carries only in-frame clones and drops some. The data show about 480,000 clones, with around 88% seen just once and more than 10% held by the top ten. V lost 6 bases and J 6 bases, leaving 8 bases between the germline ends. Germline V gene sequence: CDR1 MGHDK, CDR2 SYGVNS. The CDR3 has 12 amino acids.

The sequences come from peripheral blood, collected in a trial of Ad26.COV2.S vaccine versus placebo. The sequence was obtained from a person between 18 and 65 years old who received the Ad26.COV2.S COVID-19 vaccine or a placebo. V and J are TRBV25-1 and TRBJ2-2; D gene ambiguous. The CDR3 loop is CASRQPPGELFF. The DNA for the CDR3 is TGTGCCAGCAGGCAGCCTCCCGGGGAGCTGTTTTTT. The full variable domain, its missing parts supplied by reference TRBV25-1 and TRBJ2-2, is EADIYQTPRYLVIGTGKKITLECSQTMGHDKMYWYQQDPGMELHLIHYSYGVNSTEKGDLSSESTVSRIRTEHFPLTLESARPSHTSQYLCASRQPPGELFFGEGSRLTVL.